These T cell receptor beta chains were read from a single sample in a study of blood T cell repertoires in COVID-19. Using immunoSEQ multiplex PCR, the repertoire was profiled, and TCRdb retains in-frame clones only, with some absent. This table holds a few hundred thousand clones, more than 75% found once. Sequenced material: PBMCs or T cells enriched from blood (not recorded which). Receptors were obtained from a man aged 40-50 years in a cohort exposed to, infected with or recovered from COVID-19 (not recorded which). Each CDR3 is given with its conserved first and last residue. The D gene is left open where the match is weak. Not every row has a clone size; where given, it reads once, few, many or a size class.

clone_size: -
v_call: TRBV27
d_call: -
j_call: TRBJ2-7
cdr3_nt: TGTGCCAGCAGTTCTCACCAGATTTACGAGCAGTACTTC
cdr3_aa: CASSSHQIYEQYF

clone_size: -
v_call: TRBV6-5
d_call: TRBD1
j_call: TRBJ1-2
cdr3_nt: TGTGCCAGCAGTTACGACGGACAGGCTAACTATGGCTACACCTTC
cdr3_aa: CASSYDGQANYGYTF

clone_size: -
v_call: TRBV6-5
d_call: -
j_call: TRBJ1-3
cdr3_nt: TGTGCCGGCAGTCCCCTGGCAGGGTCTGGAAACACCATATATTTT
cdr3_aa: CAGSPLAGSGNTIYF

clone_size: -
v_call: TRBV12-5
d_call: -
j_call: TRBJ1-1
cdr3_nt: TGTGCTAGTGGTTTGTTAGCTCCCACTGAAGCTTTCTTT
cdr3_aa: CASGLLAPTEAFF

clone_size: -
v_call: TRBV30
d_call: TRBD2
j_call: TRBJ2-3
cdr3_nt: TGTGCCTGGAGTGTAAGAGCGGGAGGGGCAGATACGCAGTATTTT
cdr3_aa: CAWSVRAGGADTQYF

clone_size: -
v_call: TRBV6-1
d_call: TRBD1
j_call: TRBJ2-3
cdr3_nt: TGTGCCAGCAGTGAAGTACCGACAGGGGTCGTGTCAGATACGCAGTATTTT
cdr3_aa: CASSEVPTGVVSDTQYF

clone_size: -
v_call: TRBV28
d_call: -
j_call: TRBJ1-5
cdr3_nt: TGTGCCAGCAATACCAAAAGGGGGGGGAGGGATGACCAGCCCCAGCATTTT
cdr3_aa: CASNTKRGGRDDQPQHF

clone_size: -
v_call: TRBV28
d_call: -
j_call: TRBJ1-4
cdr3_nt: TGTGCCAGCAGTAAAAGGGGTAATGAAAAACTGTTTTTT
cdr3_aa: CASSKRGNEKLFF

clone_size: once
v_call: TRBV7-9
d_call: -
j_call: TRBJ2-2
cdr3_nt: TGTGCCAGCAGAGTTATGGTCGAGACCGGGGAGCTGTTTTTT
cdr3_aa: CASRVMVETGELFF

clone_size: -
v_call: TRBV28
d_call: TRBD1
j_call: TRBJ1-2
cdr3_nt: TGTGCCAGCAGCAAGGACAGGGGCTATGGCTACACCTTC
cdr3_aa: CASSKDRGYGYTF

clone_size: -
v_call: TRBV6-5
d_call: -
j_call: TRBJ1-2
cdr3_nt: TGTGCCAGCAGTTATACGGTGAGCGGCAGTAACTATGGCTACACCTTC
cdr3_aa: CASSYTVSGSNYGYTF

clone_size: -
v_call: TRBV6-5
d_call: TRBD1
j_call: TRBJ2-1
cdr3_nt: TGTGCCAGCAGTAGACGACAGGGTGTAGATGAGCAGTTCTTC
cdr3_aa: CASSRRQGVDEQFF

clone_size: -
v_call: TRBV6-5
d_call: TRBD2
j_call: TRBJ2-1
cdr3_nt: TGTGCCAGCAGGGGGGGACTAGCGGGACGGAATGAGCAGTTCTTC
cdr3_aa: CASRGGLAGRNEQFF

clone_size: -
v_call: TRBV5-1
d_call: TRBD2
j_call: TRBJ2-2
cdr3_nt: TGCGCCAGCAGCTTGGCGGCTAGCGGAAACACCGGGGAGCTGTTTTTT
cdr3_aa: CASSLAASGNTGELFF

clone_size: -
v_call: TRBV25-1
d_call: TRBD1
j_call: TRBJ1-1
cdr3_nt: TGTGCCAGCAGAGACACAGGGGGCGAAGAAGCTTTCTTT
cdr3_aa: CASRDTGGEEAFF

clone_size: -
v_call: TRBV19
d_call: TRBD2
j_call: TRBJ2-1
cdr3_nt: TGTGCCAGTACCCCCGGGGACTATACATCGGGGAATGAGCAGTTCTTC
cdr3_aa: CASTPGDYTSGNEQFF

clone_size: -
v_call: TRBV30
d_call: -
j_call: TRBJ1-3
cdr3_nt: TGTGCCTGGAGGGACAGAGCGGTGGGAAACACCATATATTTT
cdr3_aa: CAWRDRAVGNTIYF

clone_size: few
v_call: TRBV7-2
d_call: TRBD1
j_call: TRBJ1-6
cdr3_nt: TGTGCCAGCAGCCCAGGGGGGATGGGTTCACCCCTCCACTTT
cdr3_aa: CASSPGGMGSPLHF

clone_size: -
v_call: TRBV27
d_call: TRBD1
j_call: TRBJ1-2
cdr3_nt: TGTGCCAGCAGTTTAAGGCTGGGGACAGGCGTAGAGAATGGCTACACCTTC
cdr3_aa: CASSLRLGTGVENGYTF

clone_size: -
v_call: TRBV2
d_call: -
j_call: TRBJ1-5
cdr3_nt: TGTGCCAGCAGTGAATTTTCTCTAGGGGGGGATAGCAATCAGCCCCAGCATTTT
cdr3_aa: CASSEFSLGGDSNQPQHF

clone_size: once
v_call: TRBV28
d_call: -
j_call: TRBJ2-5
cdr3_nt: TGTGCCAGCAGTTCGAAGATAGGGGGAGAGACCCAGTACTTC
cdr3_aa: CASSSKIGGETQYF

clone_size: -
v_call: TRBV29-1
d_call: -
j_call: TRBJ2-3
cdr3_nt: TGCAGCATGCACCCAGGGTACACAGATACGCAGTATTTT
cdr3_aa: CSMHPGYTDTQYF

clone_size: -
v_call: TRBV4-1
d_call: TRBD1
j_call: TRBJ2-7
cdr3_nt: TGCGCCAGCAGCCAAGATGACCTGAACAGGGGATCCTACGAGCAGTACTTC
cdr3_aa: CASSQDDLNRGSYEQYF

clone_size: -
v_call: TRBV2
d_call: -
j_call: TRBJ1-2
cdr3_nt: TGTGCCAGCAGTGAGGTGTCAAGGGGTAGGGATGGCTACACCTTC
cdr3_aa: CASSEVSRGRDGYTF

clone_size: -
v_call: TRBV3-1/TRBV3-2
d_call: -
j_call: TRBJ1-4
cdr3_nt: TGTGCCAGCAGCCTCCCCCGGTCAGGGGATGAAAAACTGTTTTTT
cdr3_aa: CASSLPRSGDEKLFF

clone_size: -
v_call: TRBV30
d_call: TRBD1
j_call: TRBJ2-1
cdr3_nt: TGTGCCTGGAGTGCCCGCCCGGGACAGGGCTACAATGAGCAGTTCTTC
cdr3_aa: CAWSARPGQGYNEQFF